This TCR beta chain comes out of a study of T cells after posttransplantation cyclophosphamide. To note about this clone: What it recognizes is unknown.

Treatment was busulfan-fludarabine conditioning, a marrow graft, and cyclophosphamide on days +3 and +4. Overall study findings and caveats: Blood and skin or GI T cell repertoires showed limited TRB overlap.

Repertoires were generated with immunoSEQ multiplex PCR, while TCRdb's copy carries only in-frame clones and drops some. The sample lists some 5,900 clones, around 1.9% occurring once. Per the germline V gene, CDR1 is SGHRS and CDR2 is YFSETQ. The CDR3 has 16 amino acids. V was pared by 3 bases and J by 5 bases, with 20 bases between. Sequencing used PBMCs, obtained 242 days after a stem cell transplant with posttransplant cyclophosphamide. The gene calls are TRBV5-1 and TRBJ2-5, with D perhaps matching TRBD1 (6 bases). The TCR sequence derives from a male patient between 25 and 39 years old who received an allogeneic stem cell transplant from a related donor, was CMV-positive, and had no GVHD. Some T cells here may be from the graft donor. The CDR3 region is CASSWAPTGIQETQYF. The CDR3 DNA sequence: TGCGCCAGCAGCTGGGCCCCGACAGGAATTCAGGAGACCCAGTACTTC.